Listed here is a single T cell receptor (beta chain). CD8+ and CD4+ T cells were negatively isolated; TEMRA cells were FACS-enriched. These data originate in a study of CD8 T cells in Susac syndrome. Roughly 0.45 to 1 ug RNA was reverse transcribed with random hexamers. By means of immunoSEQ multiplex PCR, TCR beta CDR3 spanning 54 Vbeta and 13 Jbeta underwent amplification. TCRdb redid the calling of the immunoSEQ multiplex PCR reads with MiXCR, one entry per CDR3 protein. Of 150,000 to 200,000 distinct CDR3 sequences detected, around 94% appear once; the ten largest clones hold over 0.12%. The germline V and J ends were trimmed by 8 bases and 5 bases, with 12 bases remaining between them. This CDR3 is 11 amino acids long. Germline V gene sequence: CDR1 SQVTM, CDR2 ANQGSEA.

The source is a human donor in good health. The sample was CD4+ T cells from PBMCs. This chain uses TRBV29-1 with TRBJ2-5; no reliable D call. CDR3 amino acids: CSHATVETQYF. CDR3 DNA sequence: TGCAGCCACGCGACTGTGGAGACCCAGTACTTC.